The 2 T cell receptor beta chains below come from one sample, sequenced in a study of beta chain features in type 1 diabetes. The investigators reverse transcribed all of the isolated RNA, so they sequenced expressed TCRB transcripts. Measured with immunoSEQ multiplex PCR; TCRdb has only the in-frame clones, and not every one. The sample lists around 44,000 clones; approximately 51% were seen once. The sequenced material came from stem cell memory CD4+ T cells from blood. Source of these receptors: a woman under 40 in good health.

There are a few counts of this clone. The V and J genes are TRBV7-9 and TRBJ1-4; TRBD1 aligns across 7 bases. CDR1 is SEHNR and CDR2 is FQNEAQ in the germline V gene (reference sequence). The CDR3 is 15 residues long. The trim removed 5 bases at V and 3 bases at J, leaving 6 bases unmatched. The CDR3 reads CASSPGGRANEKLFF. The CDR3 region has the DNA TGTGCCAGCAGCCCAGGGGGTAGGGCTAATGAAAAACTGTTTTTT.

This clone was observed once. This chain's CDR3 is CASSPSGTGPLEQYF. CDR3 coding DNA: TGTGCCAGCAGCCCCTCCGGGACAGGTCCCCTCGAGCAGTACTTC. This chain connects TRBV9 to TRBJ2-7, with TRBD1 matching 8 bases. The CDR3 contains 15 residues. The germline V gene has CDR1 SGDLS and CDR2 YYNGEE. After removal of 4 bases from V and 6 bases from J, the junction contained 12 bases not matched to a gene.